These T cell receptor beta chains were read from a single sample in a study of immune evolution from preneoplasia to lung adenocarcinoma. Sequencing used immunoSEQ multiplex PCR; TCRdb keeps in-frame clones, though not all of them. The sample includes 4,500 or so clones, under 80% of them seen just once. Sample: FFPE invasive lung adenocarcinoma tissue. The receptors here all came from an older person with invasive lung adenocarcinoma. Some clones in this sample may be carry-over from other donors' samples. Both conserved end residues are part of each CDR3. D genes are given only for firm matches. Not every row has a clone size; where given, it reads once, few, many or a size class.

>TRBJ2-7|TRBV10-3|once|.
CAISPRTSYEQYF
TGTGCCATCAGTCCCCGGACCTCTTACGAGCAGTACTTC
>TRBJ2-7|TRBV5-1|.|.
CASSVGPGFEQYF
TGCGCCAGCAGCGTCGGTCCCGGTTTCGAGCAGTACTTC
>TRBJ2-7|TRBV13|.|TRBD1
CASSLGGGPSYEQYF
TGTGCCAGCAGCTTAGGAGGGGGCCCTTCCTACGAGCAGTACTTC
>TRBJ1-5|TRBV30|.|TRBD1
CAWDRDDQPQHF
TGTGCCTGGGACAGGGACGATCAGCCCCAGCATTTT
>TRBJ1-6|TRBV30|.|.
CAWAFSANSPLHF
TGTGCCTGGGCATTCTCAGCTAATTCACCCCTCCACTTT
>TRBJ2-3|TRBV2|.|TRBD2
CASRGLAGGGDTQYF
TGTGCCAGCAGGGGACTAGCGGGAGGGGGAGATACGCAGTATTTT
>TRBJ2-7|TRBV5-1|.|TRBD1
CASSLSQGADYEQYF
TGCGCCAGCAGCTTAAGTCAGGGGGCGGACTACGAGCAGTACTTC
>TRBJ2-3|TRBV5-1|.|.
CASSLRSPREATDTQYF
TGCGCCAGCAGCCTCCGGTCCCCCAGGGAGGCCACAGATACGCAGTATTTT
>TRBJ2-1|TRBV10-1|few|TRBD1
CASRGQGPDNEQFF
TGCGCCAGCAGAGGACAGGGACCGGACAATGAGCAGTTCTTC
>TRBJ2-1|TRBV5-8|.|TRBD1
CASSPDRGGSYNEQFF
TGTGCCAGCAGCCCGGACAGGGGAGGATCCTACAATGAGCAGTTCTTC
>TRBJ2-7|TRBV18|.|TRBD1
CASSRTGTGGYEQYF
TGTGCCAGCTCGCGAACCGGGACAGGGGGCTACGAGCAGTACTTC
>TRBJ2-4|TRBV7-3|.|TRBD2
CASSSGLAGGSKNIQYF
TGTGCCAGCAGCTCGGGACTAGCGGGAGGTTCCAAAAACATTCAGTACTTC
>TRBJ1-2|TRBV29-1|.|TRBD1
CSARRTGDGYTF
TGCAGCGCACGTAGGACAGGGGATGGCTACACCTTC
>TRBJ1-2|TRBV27|.|.
CASYLRRYGYTF
TGTGCCAGCTACCTCCGGAGGTATGGCTACACCTTC
>TRBJ2-7|TRBV7-6|.|.
CASSFQGHSQHF
TGTGCCAGCAGCTTCCAGGGACACTCGCAGCACTTC
>TRBJ2-7|TRBV2|.|.
CASSEVLEQYF
TGTGCCAGCAGTGAGGTCCTCGAGCAGTACTTC
>TRBJ2-7|TRBV10-3|.|.
CAISPRTSYEQYF
TGTGCCATCAGTCCCCGGACCTCTTACGAGCAGTACTTC
>TRBJ2-5|TRBV14|.|.
CASSRTRETQYF
TGTGCCAGCAGCAGGACGAGGGAGACCCAGTACTTC
>TRBJ1-6|TRBV28|.|.
CASSLGHGGSYNSPLHF
TGTGCCAGCAGTCTGGGGCACGGGGGGTCCTATAATTCACCCCTCCACTTT
>TRBJ2-7|TRBV19|few|.
CASSISHPSVLSSYEQYF
TGTGCCAGTAGTATCTCGCACCCTTCGGTCCTCAGCTCCTACGAGCAGTACTTC
>TRBJ1-6|TRBV27|.|TRBD1
CASRPQAGQNSPLHF
TGTGCCAGCAGACCGCAGGCGGGACAGAATTCACCCCTCCACTTT
>TRBJ1-5|TRBV21-1|.|.
CASSKMPRDIRHHCNQPQHF
TGTGCCAGCAGCAAAATGCCCCGGGACATAAGGCATCATTGCAATCAGCCCCAGCATTTT
>TRBJ2-1|TRBV27|.|TRBD2
CASRRLARTYNEQFF
TGTGCCAGCAGGCGACTAGCGCGTACCTACAATGAGCAGTTCTTC
>TRBJ2-7|TRBV29-1|.|TRBD2
CSVRTSVDSYEQYF
TGCAGCGTTAGGACTAGCGTTGACTCCTACGAGCAGTACTTC
>TRBJ2-3|TRBV7-9|.|.
CASSRRWDGRPDTQYF
TGTGCCAGCAGTCGTCGGTGGGACGGCAGACCAGATACGCAGTATTTT
>TRBJ1-1|TRBV28|.|.
CASSLAPDSTRGRNTEAFF
TGTGCCAGCAGTTTAGCACCCGATAGCACTCGTGGTAGGAACACTGAAGCTTTCTTT
>TRBJ1-4|TRBV27|.|.
CASRTGHSNEKLFF
TGTGCCAGCAGAACGGGACACTCTAATGAAAAACTGTTTTTT
>TRBJ1-2|TRBV6-5|once|TRBD1
CASSSGQGASGYTF
TGTGCCAGCAGCTCGGGACAGGGGGCGAGTGGCTACACCTTC